The sequence of this T cell receptor (beta chain) was determined in a study of brain T cells in children with intractable seizures. Repertoires were generated with immunoSEQ multiplex PCR, while TCRdb's copy carries only in-frame clones and drops some. The sample includes about 350,000 clones, over 90% seen only once; the top ten take under 7%. Time point described: blood from clinic visit 5 months post-surgery; TSC patient then seizure free. The sequenced cases were selected for having the highest brain T cell transcript signatures. Germline V gene lookup returns CDR1 SGHTA and CDR2 FQGNSA. The CDR3 contains 14 residues. V dropped 1 base and J dropped 3 bases, with 10 bases sitting between them.

This sample comprised peripheral blood, obtained less than 6 months after surgery. The chain links TRBV7-2 to TRBJ2-7; D gene ambiguous. The sequence came from a boy younger than two with tuberous sclerosis and intractable seizures. The CDR3 DNA reads TGTGCCAGCAGCTTAGGCCTGTTGAGCTACGAGCAGTACTTC. Translation: CASSLGLLSYEQYF.